This is a list of T cell receptor beta chains from one sample in a study of T cells in Graves' hyperthyroidism and ophthalmopathy. TCRdb reprocessed the multiplex PCR reads with MiXCR, giving one entry per CDR3 protein. In the table there are some 400,000 distinct CDR3 sequences, 13% of which are singletons. The sequencing input was blood. Every receptor here comes from a man younger than 45 with Graves' hyperthyroidism that later progressed to Graves' ophthalmopathy. Both conserved end residues are part of each CDR3. The D gene is left open where the match is weak. The size field is filled for only some rows; it gives once, few, many or a size class.

>-|TRBJ2-1|TRBV5-1|many
CASSYLALNYNEQFF
TGCGCCAGCAGCTACCTAGCGCTCAACTACAATGAGCAGTTCTTC
>-|TRBJ1-5|TRBV6-2/TRBV6-3|many
CASSLDRLRNQPQHF
TGTGCCAGCAGCCTCGACAGGCTACGCAATCAGCCCCAGCATTTT
>TRBD2|TRBJ2-2|TRBV7-6|-
CASSFSGGVAGTNTGELFF
TGTGCCAGCAGCTTCTCCGGTGGGGTAGCGGGGACGAACACCGGGGAGCTGTTTTTT
>TRBD2|TRBJ2-3|TRBV6-1|few
CASRSGGAGDTQYF
TGTGCCAGCAGAAGCGGGGGGGCCGGAGATACGCAGTATTTT
>TRBD2|TRBJ2-7|TRBV5-1|-
CASRVGLAPTYEQYF
TGCGCCAGCAGGGTCGGACTAGCCCCCACCTACGAGCAGTACTTC
>-|TRBJ1-6|TRBV6-1|many
CASSEAVTGTSPLHF
TGTGCCAGCAGTGAAGCGGTTACAGGGACGTCACCCCTCCACTTT
>-|TRBJ1-1|TRBV24-1|many
CATSDWEDTEAFF
TGTGCCACCAGTGATTGGGAGGACACTGAAGCTTTCTTT
>-|TRBJ2-5|TRBV24-1|-
CATSDPTPGNQETQYF
TGTGCCACCAGTGATCCCACACCCGGAAACCAAGAGACCCAGTACTTC
>-|TRBJ1-2|TRBV12-3/TRBV12-4|-
CASSLGQGQSYGYTF
TGTGCCAGCAGTTTAGGTCAGGGACAAAGCTATGGCTACACCTTC
>-|TRBJ1-1|TRBV10-3|-
CTISERTEAFF
TGTACCATCAGTGAGCGCACTGAAGCTTTCTTT
>TRBD1|TRBJ2-2|TRBV28|-
CASSLHRGTGELFF
TGTGCCAGCAGTTTACACAGGGGTACAGGGGAGCTGTTTTTT
>-|TRBJ1-1|TRBV12-3/TRBV12-4|many
CASSPTLNTEAFF
TGTGCCAGCAGTCCCACCTTGAACACTGAAGCTTTCTTT
>-|TRBJ2-4|TRBV11-2|many
CASSLDRNIQYF
TGTGCCAGCAGCTTAGATCGAAACATTCAGTACTTC
>-|TRBJ2-1|TRBV12-5|few
CASGFRIAYNEQFF
TGTGCTAGTGGTTTTCGGATAGCCTACAATGAGCAGTTCTTC
>-|TRBJ1-2|TRBV6-1|many
CASTLDGDGYTF
TGTGCCAGCACCCTGGACGGCGATGGCTACACCTTC
>-|TRBJ1-2|TRBV15|many
CATSRDLGSYGYTF
TGTGCCACCAGCAGAGATCTGGGGAGTTATGGCTACACCTTC
>TRBD1|TRBJ1-1|TRBV28|many
CASSLAGTGVNTEAFF
TGTGCCAGCAGTTTAGCAGGGACAGGGGTTAACACTGAAGCTTTCTTT
>-|TRBJ2-7|TRBV5-5|many
CASNQGVEDYEQYF
TGTGCCAGCAACCAAGGGGTAGAAGATTACGAGCAGTACTTC
>-|TRBJ2-7|TRBV11-3|many
CASSSGHGNEQYF
TGTGCCAGCAGCTCGGGACACGGGAACGAGCAGTACTTC
>-|TRBJ1-3|TRBV4-1|many
CASSHYGGSGNTIYF
TGCGCCAGCAGCCACTACGGGGGCTCCGGAAACACCATATATTTT
>-|TRBJ2-3|TRBV11-2|-
CASSQALGPDTQYF
TGTGCCAGCAGCCAAGCCCTAGGTCCAGATACGCAGTATTTT
>TRBD1|TRBJ1-1|TRBV9|few
CASSVEPRTGRVNTEAFF
TGTGCCAGCAGCGTAGAACCCCGGACAGGGAGAGTTAACACTGAAGCTTTCTTT